This TCR beta chain is drawn from a study of shared clonotypes between healthy human individuals. The protocol was immunoSEQ multiplex PCR, while the TCRdb copy is restricted to in-frame clones and leaves out a portion. Of about 2.4 million clones listed, just over 90% were seen once; the top ten hold more than 0.12%. The source material was naive CD4+ T cells sorted from blood. The subset was: CD45RA+ positively selected. This TCR derives from a man younger than 35 in good health.

CDR3 sequence: CASSLTSGRGFWNEQFF. CDR3 sequence (DNA): TGTGCCAGCAGCCTGACTAGCGGGAGAGGCTTTTGGAATGAGCAGTTCTTC. V and J are TRBV7-2 and TRBJ2-1; TRBD2 matches 12 bases. The CDR3 is 17 amino acids. Germline V gives CDR1 SGHTA, CDR2 FQGNSA. V trimming: 5 bases; J trimming: 7 bases; junction bases outside the gene matches: 12.